One sample yielded the 17 T cell receptor beta chains listed below, sequenced in a study of blood T cell repertoires in COVID-19 (dated by TCRdb to 2018 to 2020). The library was prepared using the immunoSEQ multiplex PCR assay. TCRdb retrieved this table from immuneACCESS and kept in-frame rearrangements only. Not all clones are present; in checked studies, unresolved V genes account for under half, and no reason is known for the remainder. The sample table records 25,000 to 30,000 clones; over 85% of these occur just once. The top ten hold around 2.8% of the sample. Sequenced: peripheral blood. These receptors were collected from a human donor in a cohort sampled during active COVID-19.

This clone was seen more than once but under ten times. The chain couples TRBV3-1 (or the pseudogene TRBV3-2) to TRBJ2-3, with TRBD2 matching 9 bases. Losses at the gene ends were 4 bases for V and 10 bases for J; bases not matched to a gene: 9. There are 14 residues in the CDR3. CDR1 LGHDT and CDR2 YNNKEL come from the germline V gene (reference sequence). The CDR3 coding sequence is TGTGCCAGCAGCCCGGGACTAGCTGGTTTTGCGCAGTATTTT. It translates to CASSPGLAGFAQYF.

The chain joins TRBV5-4 to TRBJ1-4; weak D call: TRBD1 (5 bases). V was trimmed by 3 bases and J by 0 bases, leaving 9 bases between them. The length of the CDR3 is 15 residues. Germline V gene sequence: CDR1 SGHNT, CDR2 YYREEE (reference sequence). The CDR3 protein is CASSSPGTTNEKLFF. The CDR3 region has the DNA TGTGCCAGCAGCTCACCAGGGACAACTAATGAAAAACTGTTTTTT.

The rearrangement uses TRBV5-1 and TRBJ2-2; tentatively, D is TRBD1 (5 bases). The germline CDR1 and CDR2 sequences are SGHRS and YFSETQ. V lost 1 base and J lost 15, with 13 bases in between. This CDR3 contains 12 residues. The CDR3 protein is CASSLMGRNLFF. The CDR3 DNA reads TGCGCCAGCAGCTTGATGGGGCGTAATTTGTTTTTT.

This clone was seen once. V is TRBV10-3 and J is TRBJ1-1; maybe TRBD1 (6 bases). V was shortened by 4 bases and J by 1 base, with 13 bases between the two germline ends. The CDR3 extends over 15 amino acids. Germline V gene lookup returns CDR1 ENHRY and CDR2 SYGVKD. CDR3 region: CAISGTDIGNTEAFF. DNA for the CDR3: TGTGCCATCAGTGGGACAGATATAGGGAACACTGAAGCTTTCTTT.

V is TRBV5-1 and J is TRBJ1-1; 7 nucleotides match TRBD1. The CDR3 has 14 residues. The trim removed 4 bases at V and 5 bases at J, leaving 8 bases unmatched. Per the germline V gene, CDR1 is SGHRS and CDR2 is YFSETQ. The CDR3: CASSLTGMGTEAFF. The CDR3 DNA is TGCGCCAGCAGCCTGACAGGGATGGGGACTGAAGCTTTCTTT.

The CDR3 is CASRDGGGNTEAFF. The CDR3 coding sequence is TGTGCCAGCAGAGATGGAGGAGGGAACACTGAAGCTTTCTTT. This rearrangement joins TRBV19 to TRBJ1-1; D uncertain. V lost 9 bases and J 1 base, leaving 15 bases between the germline ends. This CDR3 contains 14 residues. The germline CDR1 and CDR2 sequences are LNHDA and SQIVND (reference sequence).

The DNA for the CDR3 is TGTGCCAGCAGCGGTTCGGAGGGACAGGGGCACGAGCAGTACTTC. Encoded protein: CASSGSEGQGHEQYF. V is TRBV25-1 and J is TRBJ2-7, with TRBD1 matching 10 bases. Germline CDR1 and CDR2: MGHDK and SYGVNS. The CDR3 covers 15 residues. V gave up 6 bases and J gave up 5 bases; unmatched junction bases: 10.

The V and J genes are TRBV6-1 and TRBJ2-1; TRBD2 matches at 8 bases. The CDR3 length is 16 residues. V dropped 1 base and J dropped 10; count of bases not matched to a gene: 12. Germline CDR1 MNHNS, CDR2 SASEGT. CDR3: CASSEGGGLDSAEQFF. The CDR3 nucleotides read TGTGCCAGCAGTGAAGGGGGGGGACTAGACTCCGCAGAGCAGTTCTTC.

Of note for this clone: Other DNA sequences in this sample translate to the same CDR3. The chain recombines TRBV29-1 with TRBJ2-7, with TRBD2 as a possible D gene (5 bases). CDR3 length equals 13 residues. Looked up from germline, CDR1 is SQVTM and CDR2 is ANQGSEA. Trimming removed 4 bases from V and 2 bases from J, with 12 bases in between. CDR3 amino acids: CSVGLAGTYEQYF. Here the CDR3 DNA reads TGCAGCGTTGGGCTAGCCGGTACCTACGAGCAGTACTTC.

This clone was detected only once. V is TRBV7-6 and J is TRBJ2-7, with TRBD2 as a possible D gene (6 bases). The germline V gene encodes CDR1 SGHVS and CDR2 FNYEAQ. There are 15 residues in the CDR3. Trimming pared 5 bases from V and 5 bases from J, leaving 19 bases between. CDR3 DNA: TGTGCCAGCAGCCTCCAACTAGGCGGGGTTCACGAGCAGTACTTC. Its protein is CASSLQLGGVHEQYF.

The rearrangement joins TRBV5-1 to TRBJ1-1; D uncertain. Trimming took 4 bases from V and 1 from J, leaving 17 bases between them. This CDR3 comprises 16 residues. Germline V CDR1 and CDR2: SGHRS, YFSETQ. This CDR3 is CASSRIGSGENTEAFF. CDR3 coding DNA: TGCGCCAGCAGCCGAATAGGTTCCGGGGAGAACACTGAAGCTTTCTTT.

In regard to this clone: The same CDR3 also results from other DNA sequences found in this sample. The J gene is TRBJ2-7, the V gene TRBV18; possible D gene TRBD1, 5 bases. CDR1 and CDR2 from the germline V gene are KGHSH and LQKENI. The CDR3 has 13 amino acids. Between the trimmed V and J ends, which lost 3 bases and 0 bases, there was a span of 6 bases. The chain's CDR3 is CASSPQGSYEQYF. The CDR3 region has the DNA TGTGCCAGCTCACCCCAGGGCTCCTACGAGCAGTACTTC.

The V gene is TRBV5-1, the J gene TRBJ1-1; D not resolved. The CDR3 sequence is 16 residues long. Germline CDR1 is SGHRS and CDR2 is YFSETQ. The ends were cut back, 0 bases at V and 2 bases at J, with 14 bases in the middle. The CDR3 reads CASSLASSSFNTEAFF. The CDR3 DNA is TGCGCCAGCAGCTTGGCCTCGTCGTCGTTTAACACTGAAGCTTTCTTT.

The V gene is TRBV6-6, the J gene TRBJ1-2, with 9 bases matching TRBD1. The V gene's germline CDR1 is MNHNY and CDR2 SVGAGI (reference sequence). The CDR3 length is 14 residues. The ends lost 6 bases at V and 6 bases at J; junction bases unmatched: 8. The CDR3 is CASSQQGALDGYTF. CDR3 coding DNA: TGTGCCAGCAGCCAACAGGGGGCGCTGGATGGCTACACCTTC.

The chain employs TRBV19 and TRBJ2-7; 10 nucleotides agree with TRBD1. The ends lost 4 bases at V and 3 bases at J; junction bases unmatched: 3. CDR3 length: 14 residues. Germline V CDR1 and CDR2: LNHDA, SQIVND (reference sequence). CDR3 bases: TGTGCCAGTAGTACGACAGGGGGCGACTACGAGCAGTACTTC. Protein: CASSTTGGDYEQYF.

The chain employs TRBV29-1 and TRBJ2-3; 8 nucleotides line up with TRBD1. The V segment lost 5 bases and the J segment 1 base; nucleotides outside the gene matches: 5. The CDR3 contains 14 residues. Germline CDR1 SQVTM, CDR2 ANQGSEA. The CDR3 reads CSVLDRDGTDTQYF. DNA for the CDR3: TGCAGCGTTTTGGACAGGGATGGCACAGATACGCAGTATTTT.

The chain combines TRBV3-1 (or the pseudogene TRBV3-2) with TRBJ2-7, with D unclear. Trimming shortened V by 0 bases and J by 3 bases, and 9 bases separated the two germline ends. Germline CDR1 reads LGHDT; CDR2 reads YNNKEL (reference sequence). This CDR3 spans 14 amino acids. The CDR3 DNA follows: TGTGCCAGCAGCCAAGATGCTAGTTTCTACGAGCAGTACTTC. This encodes CASSQDASFYEQYF.